The 19 T cell receptor beta chains listed next were all sequenced from one sample in a study of Ad26.COV2.S vaccination and SARS-CoV-2 variants. The method was immunoSEQ multiplex PCR; TCRdb's version includes in-frame clones alone and lacks a portion of them. The table includes around 100,000 clones, 80% detected once. Sequenced here: peripheral blood, sampled after recovery from COVID-19. These receptors originate from a human donor who had recovered from COVID-19.

The genes are TRBV2 and TRBJ1-5; possibly TRBD1 for D (5 bases). V gave up 6 bases and J gave up 7 bases, with 13 bases separating them. The CDR3 consists of 13 residues. Germline V gives CDR1 SNHLY, CDR2 FYNNEI. The CDR3 DNA follows: TGTGCCAGCAGCGGGACTGGGGGGCAGCCCCAGCATTTT. Translated, it gives CASSGTGGQPQHF.

The chain combines TRBV30 with TRBJ1-6; D might be TRBD1 (5 bases). Trimming took off 8 bases at V and 11 bases at J, with 22 bases between the two ends. Germline loops: CDR1 GTSNPN, CDR2 SVGIG (reference sequence). The CDR3 consists of 14 residues. CDR3 protein: CAGTPGPGGTPLHF. In DNA form, the CDR3 reads TGTGCCGGAACCCCGGGGCCCGGCGGCACACCCCTCCACTTT.

The CDR3 protein is CASSLEGASGNTIYF. The CDR3 coding sequence is TGTGCCAGCAGCTTGGAAGGGGCCTCTGGAAACACCATATATTTT. The genes are TRBV5-6 and TRBJ1-3, with D perhaps TRBD1 (5 bases). Trimming removed 0 bases at V and 0 bases at J, with 7 bases between. The CDR3 is made up of 15 amino acids. The germline gives CDR1 SGHDT, CDR2 YYEEEE. The full variable domain, with the rest looked up from reference TRBV5-6 and TRBJ1-3, is DAGVTQSPTHLIKTRGQQVTLRCSPKSGHDTVSWYQQALGQGPQFIFQYYEEEERQRGNFPDRFSGHQFPNYSSELNVNALLLGDSALYLCASSLEGASGNTIYFGEGSWLTVV.

The genes are TRBV7-9 and TRBJ2-3, with D perhaps matching TRBD2 (5 bases). Trimming shortened V by 1 base and J by 0 bases, and 11 bases separated the two germline ends. Germline CDR1 is SEHNR and CDR2 is FQNEAQ (reference sequence). This CDR3 has 16 amino acids. CDR3 coding DNA: TGTGCCAGCAGCTTAGGATACAGCGGTAGCACAGATACGCAGTATTTT. Translation gives CASSLGYSGSTDTQYF.

The V call is TRBV18, the J call TRBJ1-2, with 7 bases that match TRBD1. Germline CDR1 is KGHSH and CDR2 is LQKENI. There are 14 residues in the CDR3. V dropped 3 bases and J dropped 6; count of bases not matched to a gene: 7. CDR3 in DNA: TGTGCCAGCTCACCGACGGAGAGGGGGCATGGCTACACCTTC. Translating gives CASSPTERGHGYTF.

The V and J genes are TRBV6-5 and TRBJ1-2; a weak D match, TRBD1 (5 bases). The CDR3 runs 14 residues. CDR1 is MNHEY, CDR2 SVGAGI, per germline. The germline V and J ends were trimmed by 0 bases and 8 bases, with 13 bases remaining between them. The CDR3 loop is CASSYSGGGEGYTF. CDR3 in DNA: TGTGCCAGCAGTTACTCGGGGGGAGGAGAGGGCTACACCTTC.

This clone was recorded once. This chain links TRBV11-3 with TRBJ2-1; TRBD1 might be the D (5 bases). The germline gives CDR1 SGHNT, CDR2 YENEEA. V gave up 0 bases and J gave up 7 bases, with 10 bases separating them. The CDR3 is 14 residues long. CDR3 amino acids: CASSLDAGWNEQFF. CDR3 in DNA: TGTGCCAGCAGCTTAGACGCAGGGTGGAATGAGCAGTTCTTC.

J is TRBJ2-5 and V is TRBV19; 9 nucleotides align to TRBD2. This CDR3 contains 14 residues. The V segment lost 7 bases and the J segment 4 bases; nucleotides outside the gene matches: 7. CDR1 is LNHDA, CDR2 SQIVND, per germline (reference sequence). CDR3 region: CASKPTSGIETQYF. Written as DNA, the CDR3 is TGTGCCAGTAAGCCGACTAGCGGAATAGAGACCCAGTACTTC.

The rearrangement links TRBV20-1 to TRBJ2-5; tentatively, D is TRBD1 (5 bases). Germline V CDR1 and CDR2: DFQATT, SNEGSKA (reference sequence). Trimming left V 3 bases short and J 5 bases short, with 19 bases between. This CDR3 has 15 amino acids. CDR3 nucleotides: TGCAGTGCTAGTTTGGCAGGGTGGTGGTCTGAGACCCAGTACTTC. Its translation is CSASLAGWWSETQYF.

The V and J genes are TRBV6-5 and TRBJ1-4, with no clear D. Between the trimmed V and J ends, which lost 8 bases and 7 bases, there was a span of 14 bases. The CDR3 is made up of 13 amino acids. CDR1 is MNHEY, CDR2 SVGAGI, per germline. CDR3 in DNA: TGTGCCAGCCGGGGAGGGAACAGTGAAAAACTGTTTTTT. Protein sequence: CASRGGNSEKLFF.

This CDR3 is CASSYSITEAFF. The CDR3 DNA reads as TGTGCCAGCAGTTACTCAATCACTGAAGCTTTCTTT. The rearrangement joins TRBV6-2 or TRBV6-3 to TRBJ1-1; D not certain. The V end lost 0 bases, the J end lost 4 bases, and 3 bases lay between the germline ends. Germline lookup yields CDR1 MNHEY and CDR2 SVGEGT. The CDR3 is made up of 12 amino acids.

The CDR3 coding sequence is TGCGCCAGCAGCCAAGAGGGGGTAGCGAAAAGGACCTTC. It encodes CASSQEGVAKRTF. The J gene is TRBJ1-2, the V gene TRBV4-1, with a tentative D call TRBD1 (5 bases). The CDR3 is 13 residues long. V was shortened by 0 bases and J by 14 bases, with 16 bases between the two germline ends. Germline CDR1 reads MGHRA; CDR2 reads YSYEKL.

This chain joins TRBV7-2 and TRBJ1-1; the match to TRBD1 covers 9 bases. The V segment lost 4 bases and the J segment 10 bases; nucleotides outside the gene matches: 10. The CDR3 is 14 amino acids. Germline values: CDR1 SGHTA, CDR2 FQGNSA. The CDR3 sequence is CASSSPQTGGAAFF. Written as DNA, the CDR3 is TGTGCCAGCAGCTCCCCCCAAACAGGGGGCGCAGCTTTCTTT.

This chain joins TRBV30 and TRBJ2-2; D perhaps matches TRBD1 (5 bases). Germline CDR1 reads GTSNPN; CDR2 reads SVGIG (reference sequence). CDR3 length equals 17 residues. V was trimmed by 1 base and J by 1 base, leaving 16 bases between them. The CDR3 loop is CAWSGGRARLNTGELFF. In DNA form, the CDR3 reads TGTGCCTGGAGTGGGGGCAGGGCCAGACTGAACACCGGGGAGCTGTTTTTT.

The chain is built from TRBV24-1 and TRBJ1-2, with D unclear. Germline V lookup: CDR1 KGHDR, CDR2 SFDVKD. Trimming removed 3 bases from V and 5 bases from J, with 3 bases in between. There are 11 residues in the CDR3. For the CDR3, the DNA is TGTGCCACCAGTGATCTATATGGCTACACCTTC. It translates to CATSDLYGYTF.

This clone was recorded only once. The chain combines TRBV19 with TRBJ1-6, with TRBD1 matching over 10 bases. J gave up 7 bases and V 7 bases, and 7 bases lay outside the gene matches. CDR3 size: 15 residues. Germline V CDR1 and CDR2: LNHDA, SQIVND (reference sequence). CDR3: CASTDRGLSNSPLHF. In DNA form, the CDR3 reads TGTGCCAGTACAGACAGGGGGCTTTCCAATTCACCCCTCCACTTT.

The CDR3 protein is CASSQDLPPGFNQPQHF. CDR3 sequence (DNA): TGTGCCAGCAGCCAAGATCTCCCGCCAGGGTTCAATCAGCCCCAGCATTTT. V is TRBV4-2 and J is TRBJ1-5, with TRBD1 as a possible D gene (5 bases). Germline values: CDR1 LGHNA, CDR2 YNFKEQ. The CDR3 covers 17 residues. The germline V and J ends were trimmed by 0 bases and 3 bases, with 15 bases remaining between them.

V usage is TRBV19 and J usage is TRBJ2-7; 8 bases agree with TRBD1. This CDR3 has 15 amino acids. V shed 5 bases and J 3 bases; nucleotides not matched to a gene: 9. Germline V lookup: CDR1 LNHDA, CDR2 SQIVND (reference sequence). The CDR3 sequence is CASSQLGQGFYEQYF. CDR3 DNA: TGTGCCAGTAGTCAATTAGGACAGGGATTCTACGAGCAGTACTTC.

The chain combines TRBV7-9 with TRBJ1-1; D call uncertain. V dropped 5 bases and J dropped 6 bases, with 13 bases sitting between them. This CDR3 comprises 13 residues. Germline loops: CDR1 SEHNR, CDR2 FQNEAQ (reference sequence). The CDR3 here is CASSPGSYAEAFF. The CDR3 coding sequence is TGTGCCAGCAGCCCCGGAAGCTACGCTGAAGCTTTCTTT.